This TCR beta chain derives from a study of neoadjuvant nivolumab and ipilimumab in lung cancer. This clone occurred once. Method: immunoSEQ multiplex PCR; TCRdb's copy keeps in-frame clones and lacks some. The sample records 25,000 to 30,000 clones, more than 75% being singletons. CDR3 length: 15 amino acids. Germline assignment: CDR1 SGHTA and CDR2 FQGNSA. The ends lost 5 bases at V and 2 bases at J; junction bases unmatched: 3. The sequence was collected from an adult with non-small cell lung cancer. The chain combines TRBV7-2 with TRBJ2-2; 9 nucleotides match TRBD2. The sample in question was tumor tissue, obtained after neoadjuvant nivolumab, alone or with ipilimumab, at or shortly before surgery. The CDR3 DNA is TGTGCCAGCAGCCTTAGCGGGGGTAACACCGGGGAGCTGTTTTTT. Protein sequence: CASSLSGGNTGELFF.